Each of the 4 T cell receptor beta chains below was sequenced from the same sample in a study of CXCR3-negative and CXCR3-positive naive CD8 T cells (dated by TCRdb to between 2019 and 2020). TCRdb shows the sequencer as NextSeq 550. The Human TCR Profiling Kit (MiLaboratory) was used to make UMI-labeled 5' RACE TRB cDNA libraries. One entry per CDR3 protein sequence results from the TCRdb reprocessing of the reads, with DNA left out. This sample's records show 130,000 or so distinct CDR3 sequences. Less than 0.55% of the sample rests with the top ten. The specimen was naive CXCR3- CD8+ T cells from blood. What this sample's cell subset or site label stands for: CD45RO-CCR7+CD27+CD95- naive CD8+ T cells lacking CXCR3 (TNR3-). The receptors originated from a human donor in good health. Some clones in this sample may be carry-over from other donors' samples.

The chain combines TRBV7-8 with TRBJ2-2; the D call of TRBD2 rests on TCRdb alone, since no DNA is present to check it. The CDR3 has 16 amino acids. Germline V lookup: CDR1 SGHVS, CDR2 FQNEAQ. The chain's CDR3 is CASSLRGGMYTGELFF.

The J gene is TRBJ2-2, the V gene TRBV29-1; lacking DNA, the TRBD1 call made by TCRdb goes unchecked. This CDR3 contains 12 residues. Germline lookup yields CDR1 SQVTM and CDR2 ANQGSEA. CDR3 sequence: CSVPSGFGELFF.

The CDR3 sequence is CASSSLTDLTDTQYF. The chain uses TRBV7-9 and TRBJ2-3; with no DNA, the TCRdb D assignment of TRBD1 cannot be verified. The CDR3 is 15 amino acids. Germline CDR1 and CDR2: SEHNR and FQNEAQ (reference sequence). Filled out from reference TRBV7-9 and TRBJ2-3, the complete variable domain reads DTGVSQNPRHKITKRGQNVTFRCDPISEHNRLYWYRQTLGQGPEFLTYFQNEAQLEKSRLLSDRFSAERPKGSFSTLEIQRTEQGDSAMYLCASSSLTDLTDTQYFGPGTRLTVL.

J is TRBJ2-7 and V is TRBV29-1. This CDR3 has 11 amino acids. Germline lookup yields CDR1 SQVTM and CDR2 ANQGSEA. CDR3 loop: CSVTPPYEQYF.